The clone carrying this T cell receptor beta chain was detected once. The antigen is not known. Given the absence of the conserved phenylalanine or tryptophan at the CDR3 end, a read error is likely. The entry originates in a study of T cell repertoires in cytomegalovirus infection. Study-wide context: Shared public TCR beta signatures pointed to both CMV infection and a matching HLA type. Study-level results: Frequencies of public TCR beta families were cumulated, and this identified carriers of CMV plus the relevant HLA.

This CDR3 region has 16 residues. Trimming removed 0 bases at V and 0 bases at J, with 12 bases between. Germline loops: CDR1 SGDLS, CDR2 YYNGEE. TCRdb redid the calling of the reads with MiXCR, one entry per CDR3 protein. The table shows under 600,000 distinct CDR3 sequences, with 15% to 20% occurring only once. The TCR was taken from a human donor in good health (CMV status not recorded). Some clones in this sample may be carry-over from other donors' samples. Input material: CD8+ T cells from PBMCs. The chain has TRBV9 and TRBJ2-5; D is tentatively TRBD1 or TRBD2 (6 bases each). The CDR3, as DNA: TGTGCCAGCAGCGTAGACGTCGGGGGCTACCAAGAGACCCAGTACTTA. Protein sequence: CASSVDVGGYQETQYL.